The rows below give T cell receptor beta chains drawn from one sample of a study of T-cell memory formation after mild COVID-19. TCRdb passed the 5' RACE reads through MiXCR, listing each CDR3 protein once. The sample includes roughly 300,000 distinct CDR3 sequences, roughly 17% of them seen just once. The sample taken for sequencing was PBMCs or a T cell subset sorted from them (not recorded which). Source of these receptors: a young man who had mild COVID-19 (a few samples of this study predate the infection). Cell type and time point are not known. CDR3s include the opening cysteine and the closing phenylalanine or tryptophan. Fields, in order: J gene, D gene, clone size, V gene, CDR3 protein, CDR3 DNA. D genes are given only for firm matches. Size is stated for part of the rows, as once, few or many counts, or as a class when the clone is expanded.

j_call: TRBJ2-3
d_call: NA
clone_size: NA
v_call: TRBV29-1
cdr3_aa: CSTERVGSAGSADTQYF
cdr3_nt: TGCAGCACTGAGCGCGTGGGCTCGGCGGGGAGCGCAGATACGCAGTATTTT

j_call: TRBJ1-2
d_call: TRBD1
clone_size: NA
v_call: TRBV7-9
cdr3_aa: CASRRDQGADYGYTF
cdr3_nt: TGTGCCAGCAGACGAGACCAGGGGGCAGACTATGGCTACACCTTC

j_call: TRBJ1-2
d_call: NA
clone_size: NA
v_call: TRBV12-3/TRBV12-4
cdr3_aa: CASSFGREGGYTF
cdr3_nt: TGTGCCAGCAGTTTTGGCAGGGAGGGAGGCTACACCTTC

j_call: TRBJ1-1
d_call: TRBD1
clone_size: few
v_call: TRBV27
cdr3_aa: CASSPWTGDRYTEAFF
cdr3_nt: TGTGCCAGCAGTCCCTGGACAGGGGATCGGTACACTGAAGCTTTCTTT

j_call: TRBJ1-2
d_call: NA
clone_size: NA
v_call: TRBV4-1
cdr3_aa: CASSQGPGGYGYTF
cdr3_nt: TGCGCCAGCAGCCAAGGACCAGGAGGCTATGGCTACACCTTC

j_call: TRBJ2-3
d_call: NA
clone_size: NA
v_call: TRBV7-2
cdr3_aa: CASSLEGAGPREYF
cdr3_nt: TGTGCCAGCAGCTTAGAAGGCGCGGGCCCTCGGGAGTATTTT

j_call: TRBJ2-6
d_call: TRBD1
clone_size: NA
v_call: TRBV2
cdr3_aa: CASALGGFSGANVLTF
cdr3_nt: TGTGCCAGTGCCTTAGGGGGCTTTTCTGGGGCCAACGTCCTGACTTTC

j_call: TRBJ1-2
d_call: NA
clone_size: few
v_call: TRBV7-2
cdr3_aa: CASSLGDVNYGYTF
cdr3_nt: TGTGCCAGCAGCTTAGGGGATGTAAACTATGGCTACACCTTC

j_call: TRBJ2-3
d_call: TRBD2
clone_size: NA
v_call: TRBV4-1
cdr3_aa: CASSQAGEGHTQYF
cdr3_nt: TGCGCCAGCAGCCAGGCGGGGGAGGGTCATACGCAGTATTTT

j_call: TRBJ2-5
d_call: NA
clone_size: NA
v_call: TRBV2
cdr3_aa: CASNGWETQYF
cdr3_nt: TGTGCCAGCAACGGATGGGAGACCCAGTACTTC

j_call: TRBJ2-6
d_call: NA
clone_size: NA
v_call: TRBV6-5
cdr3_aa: CASSYRGQPGANVLTF
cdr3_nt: TGTGCCAGCAGTTACCGGGGGCAACCGGGGGCCAACGTCCTGACTTTC

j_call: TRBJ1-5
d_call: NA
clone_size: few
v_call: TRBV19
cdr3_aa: CASSTDGNSNQPQHF
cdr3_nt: TGTGCCAGCTCTACTGACGGTAATAGCAATCAGCCCCAGCATTTT

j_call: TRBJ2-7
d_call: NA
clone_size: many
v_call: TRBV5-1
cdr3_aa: CASSLGWGAYEQYF
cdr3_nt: TGCGCCAGCAGCTTGGGATGGGGGGCCTACGAGCAGTACTTC

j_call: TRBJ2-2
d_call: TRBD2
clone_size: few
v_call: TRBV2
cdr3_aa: CASTRTPAGEAGELFF
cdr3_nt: TGTGCCAGCACAAGAACACCCGCGGGGGAGGCCGGGGAGCTGTTTTTT

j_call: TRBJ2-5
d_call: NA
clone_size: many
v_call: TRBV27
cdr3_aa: CASSFSQTETQYF
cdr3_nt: TGTGCCAGCAGTTTTTCGCAGACGGAGACCCAGTACTTC

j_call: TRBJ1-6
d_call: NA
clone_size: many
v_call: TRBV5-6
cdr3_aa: CASRREDGSPLHF
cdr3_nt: TGTGCCAGCAGGCGGGAGGACGGTTCACCCCTCCACTTT

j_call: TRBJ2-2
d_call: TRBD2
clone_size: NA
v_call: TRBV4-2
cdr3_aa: CASSQSSGGTGELFF
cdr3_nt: TGTGCCAGCAGCCAAAGTAGCGGGGGCACCGGGGAGCTGTTTTTT

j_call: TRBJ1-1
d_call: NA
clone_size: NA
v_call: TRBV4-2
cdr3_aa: CASSPPGAGNTEAFF
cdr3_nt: TGTGCCAGCAGCCCCCCCGGGGCCGGGAACACTGAAGCTTTCTTT

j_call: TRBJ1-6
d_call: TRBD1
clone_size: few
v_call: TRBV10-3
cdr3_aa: CAISPGTGNSPLHF
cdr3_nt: TGTGCCATCAGCCCGGGGACAGGGAATTCACCCCTCCACTTT

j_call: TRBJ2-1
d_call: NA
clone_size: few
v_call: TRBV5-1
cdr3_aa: CASSPDTFLSYNEQFF
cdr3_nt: TGCGCCAGCAGCCCTGACACCTTTCTCTCCTACAATGAGCAGTTCTTC

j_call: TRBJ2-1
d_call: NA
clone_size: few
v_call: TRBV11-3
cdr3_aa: CASSLGGAMSDEQFF
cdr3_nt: TGTGCCAGCAGCTTAGGGGGGGCCATGAGCGATGAGCAGTTCTTC

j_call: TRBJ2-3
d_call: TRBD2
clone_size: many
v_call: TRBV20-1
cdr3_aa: CSAYELAGGLGVTDTQYF
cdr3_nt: TGCAGTGCTTACGAACTAGCGGGGGGTTTGGGGGTCACAGATACGCAGTATTTT

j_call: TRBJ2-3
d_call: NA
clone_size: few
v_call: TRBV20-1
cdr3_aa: CSAEVGATDTQYF
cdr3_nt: TGCAGTGCTGAGGTCGGGGCCACAGATACGCAGTATTTT

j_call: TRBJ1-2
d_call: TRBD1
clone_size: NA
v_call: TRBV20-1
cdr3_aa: CSASSDRGRSYGYTF
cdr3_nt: TGCAGTGCCTCATCGGACAGGGGGCGCAGCTATGGCTACACCTTC

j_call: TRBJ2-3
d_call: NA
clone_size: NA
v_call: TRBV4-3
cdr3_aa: CASSQDIVGVGTQYF
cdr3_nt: TGCGCCAGCAGCCAAGATATAGTGGGGGTGGGTACGCAGTATTTT

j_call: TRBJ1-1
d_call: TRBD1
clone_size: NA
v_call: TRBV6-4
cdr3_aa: CASRTQDRQGNTEAFF
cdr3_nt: TGTGCCAGCAGGACCCAGGACAGGCAGGGGAACACTGAAGCTTTCTTT

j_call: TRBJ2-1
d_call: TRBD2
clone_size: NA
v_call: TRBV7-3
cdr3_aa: CASSLAGVTYNEQFF
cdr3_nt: TGTGCCAGCAGCTTAGCGGGGGTGACCTACAATGAGCAGTTCTTC

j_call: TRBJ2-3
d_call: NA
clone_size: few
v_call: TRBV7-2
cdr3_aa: CASSGQGGANWGDTQYF
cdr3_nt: TGTGCCAGCAGCGGTCAGGGCGGGGCCAATTGGGGAGATACGCAGTATTTT

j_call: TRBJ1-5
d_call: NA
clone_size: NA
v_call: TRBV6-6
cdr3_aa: CASSGSQPQHF
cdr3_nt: TGTGCCAGCTCGGGGAGTCAGCCCCAGCATTTT

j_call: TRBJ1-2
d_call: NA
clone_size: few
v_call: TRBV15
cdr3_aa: CATSRAGLLGYTF
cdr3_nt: TGTGCCACCAGCAGAGCGGGACTCCTTGGCTACACCTTC

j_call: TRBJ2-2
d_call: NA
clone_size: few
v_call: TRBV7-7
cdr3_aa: CASSLAPGGSGTGELFF
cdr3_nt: TGTGCCAGCAGCTTAGCGCCTGGGGGCTCGGGCACCGGGGAGCTGTTTTTT

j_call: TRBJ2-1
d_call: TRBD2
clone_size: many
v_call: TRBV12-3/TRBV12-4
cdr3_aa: CASDGGLWDEQFF
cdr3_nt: TGTGCCAGCGACGGGGGGTTGTGGGATGAGCAGTTCTTC

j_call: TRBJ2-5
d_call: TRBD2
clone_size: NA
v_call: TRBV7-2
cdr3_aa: CASSRTSGKVKETQYF
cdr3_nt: TGTGCCAGCAGCCGGACTAGCGGGAAGGTTAAAGAGACCCAGTACTTC

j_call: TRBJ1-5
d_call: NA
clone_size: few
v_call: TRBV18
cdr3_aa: CASSRTPNQPQHF
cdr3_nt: TGTGCCAGCTCCCGGACCCCTAATCAGCCCCAGCATTTT

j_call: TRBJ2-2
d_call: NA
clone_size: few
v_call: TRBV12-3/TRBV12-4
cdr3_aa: CASRHPNTGELFF
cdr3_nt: TGTGCCAGCAGGCACCCGAACACCGGGGAGCTGTTTTTT

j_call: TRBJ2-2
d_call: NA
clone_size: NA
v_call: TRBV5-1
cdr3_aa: CASTSFINTGELFF
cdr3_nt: TGCGCCAGCACCAGTTTCATAAACACCGGGGAGCTGTTTTTT

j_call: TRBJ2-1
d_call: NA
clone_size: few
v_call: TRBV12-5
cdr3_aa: CASGSPMAINEQFF
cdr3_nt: TGTGCTAGTGGCTCCCCCATGGCCATCAATGAGCAGTTCTTC

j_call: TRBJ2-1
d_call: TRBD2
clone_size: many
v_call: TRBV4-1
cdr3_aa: CASSPRLAGGPYNEQFF
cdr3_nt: TGCGCCAGCAGCCCCCGACTAGCGGGGGGGCCCTACAATGAGCAGTTCTTC

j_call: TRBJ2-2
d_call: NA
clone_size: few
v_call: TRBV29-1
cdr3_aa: CSVRSGTSYPGELFF
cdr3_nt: TGCAGCGTGAGATCCGGGACCTCATACCCCGGGGAGCTGTTTTTT

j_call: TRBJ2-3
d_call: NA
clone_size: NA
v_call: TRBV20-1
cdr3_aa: CSASLDSRDGTDTQYF
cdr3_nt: TGCAGTGCTAGCTTGGACAGCCGTGACGGCACAGATACGCAGTATTTT

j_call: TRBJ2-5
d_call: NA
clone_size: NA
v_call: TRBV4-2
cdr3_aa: CASSRSAGTWETQYF
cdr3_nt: TGTGCCAGCAGCCGCTCTGCCGGGACCTGGGAGACCCAGTACTTC

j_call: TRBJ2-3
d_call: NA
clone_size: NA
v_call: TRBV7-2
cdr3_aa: CASSPSMGADTQYF
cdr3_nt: TGTGCCAGCAGCCCTAGCATGGGCGCAGATACGCAGTATTTT

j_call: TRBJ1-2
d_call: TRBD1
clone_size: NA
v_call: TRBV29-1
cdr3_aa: CSVERPGGHQNYGYTF
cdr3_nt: TGCAGCGTTGAGAGGCCAGGGGGTCACCAAAACTATGGCTACACCTTC

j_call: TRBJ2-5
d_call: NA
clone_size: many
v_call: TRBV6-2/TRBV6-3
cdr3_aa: CASSPREETQYF
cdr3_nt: TGTGCCAGCAGTCCCAGGGAGGAGACCCAGTACTTC

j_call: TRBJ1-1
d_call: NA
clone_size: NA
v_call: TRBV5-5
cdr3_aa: CASSLLSANTEAFF
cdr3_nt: TGTGCCAGCAGCTTGCTGTCGGCGAACACTGAAGCTTTCTTT

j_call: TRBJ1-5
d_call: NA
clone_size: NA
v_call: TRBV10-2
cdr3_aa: CASKAGNQPQHF
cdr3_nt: TGCGCCAGCAAAGCGGGGAATCAGCCCCAGCATTTT

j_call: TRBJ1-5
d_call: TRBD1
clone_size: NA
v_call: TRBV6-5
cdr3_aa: CASRPTGAGQPQHF
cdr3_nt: TGTGCCAGCAGACCTACAGGGGCCGGTCAGCCCCAGCATTTT

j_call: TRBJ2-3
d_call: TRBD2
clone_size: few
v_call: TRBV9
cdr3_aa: CASSVSLAGAPPADTQYF
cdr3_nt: TGTGCCAGCAGCGTAAGCCTAGCGGGGGCCCCGCCCGCAGATACGCAGTATTTT

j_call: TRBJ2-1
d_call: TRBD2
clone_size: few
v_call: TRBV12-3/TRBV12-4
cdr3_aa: CASHSRGAYNEQFF
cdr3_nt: TGTGCCAGCCATTCTCGGGGGGCCTACAATGAGCAGTTCTTC

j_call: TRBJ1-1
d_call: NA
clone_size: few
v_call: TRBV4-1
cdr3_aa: CASSRLTVMNTEAFF
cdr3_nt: TGCGCCAGCAGCCGCCTCACAGTTATGAACACTGAAGCTTTCTTT

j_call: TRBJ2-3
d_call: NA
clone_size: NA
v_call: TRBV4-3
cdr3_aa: CASSQGGRSRPGDTQYF
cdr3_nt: TGCGCCAGCAGCCAGGGCGGTCGGTCAAGGCCGGGAGATACGCAGTATTTT

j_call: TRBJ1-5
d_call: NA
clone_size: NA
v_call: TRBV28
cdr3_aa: CASSPPGPQLTQHF
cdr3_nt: TGTGCCAGCAGCCCCCCAGGTCCGCAACTCACCCAGCATTTT

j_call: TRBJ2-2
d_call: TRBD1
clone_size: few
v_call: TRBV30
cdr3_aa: CAWMTGASGTGELFF
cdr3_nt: TGTGCCTGGATGACAGGGGCCTCGGGCACCGGGGAGCTGTTTTTT

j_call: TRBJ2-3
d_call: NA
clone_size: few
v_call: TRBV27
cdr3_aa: CASMGGMATYTDTQYF
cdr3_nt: TGTGCCAGCATGGGGGGAATGGCGACCTACACAGATACGCAGTATTTT

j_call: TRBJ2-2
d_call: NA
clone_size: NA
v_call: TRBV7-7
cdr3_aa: CASSSEGVGELFF
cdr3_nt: TGTGCCAGCAGCTCCGAGGGGGTCGGGGAGCTGTTTTTT